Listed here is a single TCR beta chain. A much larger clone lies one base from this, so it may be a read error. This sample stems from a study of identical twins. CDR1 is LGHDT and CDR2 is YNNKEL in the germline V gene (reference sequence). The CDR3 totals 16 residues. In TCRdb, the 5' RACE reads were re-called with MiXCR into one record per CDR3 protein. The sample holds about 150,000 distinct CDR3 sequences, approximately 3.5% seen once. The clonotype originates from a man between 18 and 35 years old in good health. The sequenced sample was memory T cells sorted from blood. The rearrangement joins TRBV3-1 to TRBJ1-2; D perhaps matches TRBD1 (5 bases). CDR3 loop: CDSSQEPGRINYGYTF. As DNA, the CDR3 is TGTGACAGCAGCCAGGAACCGGGACGGATAAACTATGGCTACACCTTC.